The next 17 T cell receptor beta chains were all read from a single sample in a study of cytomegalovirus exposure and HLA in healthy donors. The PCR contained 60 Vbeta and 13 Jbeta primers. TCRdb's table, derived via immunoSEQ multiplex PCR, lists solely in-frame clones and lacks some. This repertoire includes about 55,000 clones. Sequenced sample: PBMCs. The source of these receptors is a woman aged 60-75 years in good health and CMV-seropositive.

The CDR3: CASSQDPTGGSRKLFF. CDR3 nucleotide sequence: TGCGCCAGCAGCCAAGATCCGACAGGGGGTTCGAGAAAACTGTTTTTT. V usage is TRBV4-3 and J usage is TRBJ1-4; TRBD1 matches at 9 bases. The ends lost 0 bases at V and 10 bases at J; junction bases unmatched: 9. Germline values: CDR1 LGHNA, CDR2 YSLEER. The length of the CDR3 is 16 residues.

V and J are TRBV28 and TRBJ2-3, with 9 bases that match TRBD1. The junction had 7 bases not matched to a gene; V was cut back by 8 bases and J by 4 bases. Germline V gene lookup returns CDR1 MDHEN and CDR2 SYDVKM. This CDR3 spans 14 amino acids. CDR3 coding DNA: TGTGCCAGCGCCGGGACAGGGTCCGCAGATACGCAGTATTTT. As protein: CASAGTGSADTQYF.

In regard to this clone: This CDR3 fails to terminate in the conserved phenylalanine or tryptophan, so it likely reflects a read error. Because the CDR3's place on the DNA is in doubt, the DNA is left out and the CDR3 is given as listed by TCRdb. CDR3 sequence reads: CAISESIHRAVPRG. This chain links TRBV10-3 with TRBJ1-2. Germline V gene lookup returns CDR1 ENHRY and CDR2 SYGVKD. Ends included, the CDR3 has 14 residues.

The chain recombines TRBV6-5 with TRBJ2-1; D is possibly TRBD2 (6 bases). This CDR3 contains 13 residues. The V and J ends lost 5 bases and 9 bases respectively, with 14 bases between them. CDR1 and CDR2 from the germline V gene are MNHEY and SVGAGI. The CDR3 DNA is TGTGCCAGCAGTAGGGACCCGGAGGGTGAGCAGTTCTTC. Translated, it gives CASSRDPEGEQFF.

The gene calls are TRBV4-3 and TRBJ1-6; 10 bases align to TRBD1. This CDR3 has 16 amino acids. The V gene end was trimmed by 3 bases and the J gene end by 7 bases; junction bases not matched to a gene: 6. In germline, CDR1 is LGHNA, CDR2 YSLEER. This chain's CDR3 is CASSQGTGEKNSPLHF. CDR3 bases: TGCGCCAGCAGCCAGGGGACAGGGGAGAAGAATTCACCCCTCCACTTT.

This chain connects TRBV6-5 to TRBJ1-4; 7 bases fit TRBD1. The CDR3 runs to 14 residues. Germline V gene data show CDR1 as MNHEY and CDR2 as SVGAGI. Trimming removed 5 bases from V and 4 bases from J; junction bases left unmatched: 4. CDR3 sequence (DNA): TGTGCCAGCAGTCCGACAGGGCTTAATGAAAAACTGTTTTTT. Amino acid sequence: CASSPTGLNEKLFF.

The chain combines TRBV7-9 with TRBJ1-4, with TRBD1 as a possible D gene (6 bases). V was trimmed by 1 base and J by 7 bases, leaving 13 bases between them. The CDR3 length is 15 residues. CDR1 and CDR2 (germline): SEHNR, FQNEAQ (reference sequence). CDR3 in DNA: TGTGCCAGCAGCTTAGTAGGGGGAACCGGTGAAAAACTGTTTTTT. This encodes CASSLVGGTGEKLFF.

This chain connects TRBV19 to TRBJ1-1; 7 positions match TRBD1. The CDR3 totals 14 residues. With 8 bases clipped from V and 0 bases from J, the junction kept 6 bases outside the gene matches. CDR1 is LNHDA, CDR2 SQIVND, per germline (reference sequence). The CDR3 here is CASLSRGLNTEAFF. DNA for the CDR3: TGTGCCAGTTTGTCGAGGGGGCTGAACACTGAAGCTTTCTTT. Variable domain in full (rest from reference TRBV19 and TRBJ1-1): DGGITQSPKYLFRKEGQNVTLSCEQNLNHDAMYWYRQDPGQGLRLIYYSQIVNDFQKGDIAEGYSVSREKKESFPLTVTSAQKNPTAFYLCASLSRGLNTEAFFGQGTRLTVV.

CDR3 in amino acids: CASSLTPRGDYEQYF. CDR3 in DNA: TGCGCCAGCAGCCTCACGCCTCGGGGGGACTACGAGCAGTACTTC. This sequence joins TRBV4-3 and TRBJ2-7; 7 bases agree with TRBD2. CDR3 size: 15 residues. Germline CDR1 reads LGHNA; CDR2 reads YSLEER. J lost 3 bases, V lost 4 bases, and 9 bases had no gene match.

The CDR3: CASSDRGLGNTIYF. The CDR3 DNA follows: TGTGCCAGCAGTGACAGGGGGCTCGGAAACACCATATATTTT. The rearrangement links TRBV6-4 to TRBJ1-3; 7 bases align to TRBD1. Losses at the gene ends were 2 bases for V and 4 bases for J; bases not matched to a gene: 2. The CDR3 runs to 14 residues. CDR1 is MRHNA, CDR2 SNTAGT, per germline.

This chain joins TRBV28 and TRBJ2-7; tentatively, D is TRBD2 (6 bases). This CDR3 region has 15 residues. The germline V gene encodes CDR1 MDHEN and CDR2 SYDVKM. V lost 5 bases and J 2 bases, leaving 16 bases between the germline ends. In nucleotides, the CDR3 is TGTGCCAGCAGTCCCCCCGAGACTAGGGCCTACGAGCAGTACTTC. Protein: CASSPPETRAYEQYF.

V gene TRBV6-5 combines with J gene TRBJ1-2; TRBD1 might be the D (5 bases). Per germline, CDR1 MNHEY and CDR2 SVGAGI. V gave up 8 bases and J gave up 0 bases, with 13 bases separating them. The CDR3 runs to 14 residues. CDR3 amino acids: CASSPRATNYGYTF. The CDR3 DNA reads TGTGCCAGCTCCCCCAGGGCTACTAACTATGGCTACACCTTC.

The CDR3 loop reads CSVIEVPEQYF. Here the CDR3 DNA reads TGCAGCGTTATCGAGGTCCCCGAGCAGTACTTC. This chain joins TRBV29-1 and TRBJ2-7, with D uncertain. The V end was cut by 5 bases, the J end by 6 bases, with 11 bases between. The CDR3 totals 11 residues. Germline CDR1 is SQVTM and CDR2 is ANQGSEA.

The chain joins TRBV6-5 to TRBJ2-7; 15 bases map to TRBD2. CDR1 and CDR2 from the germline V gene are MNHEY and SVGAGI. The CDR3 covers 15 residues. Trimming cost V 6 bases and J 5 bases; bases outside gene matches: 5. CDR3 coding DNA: TGTGCCAGCAGCGATGGACTAGCGGGGGGGCACGAGCAGTACTTC. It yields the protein CASSDGLAGGHEQYF.

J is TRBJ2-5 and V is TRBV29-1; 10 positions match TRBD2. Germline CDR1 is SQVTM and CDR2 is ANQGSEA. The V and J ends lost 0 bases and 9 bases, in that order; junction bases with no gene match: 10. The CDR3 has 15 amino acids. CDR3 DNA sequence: TGCAGCGTTGAAGAGATGGCTAGCGGGGGAGGGGCCCAGTACTTC. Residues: CSVEEMASGGGAQYF.

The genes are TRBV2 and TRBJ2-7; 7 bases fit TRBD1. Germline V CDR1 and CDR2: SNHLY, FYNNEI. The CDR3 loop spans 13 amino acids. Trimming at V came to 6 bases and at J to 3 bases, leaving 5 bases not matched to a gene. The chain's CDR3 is CASSGDRYYEQYF. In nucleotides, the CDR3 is TGTGCCAGCAGCGGGGACAGATACTACGAGCAGTACTTC.

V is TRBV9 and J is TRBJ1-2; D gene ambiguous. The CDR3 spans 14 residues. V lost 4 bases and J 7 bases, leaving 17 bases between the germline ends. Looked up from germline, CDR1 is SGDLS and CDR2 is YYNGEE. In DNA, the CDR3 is TGTGCCAGCAGCTCACAGAATTCTGCGGGTGGCTACACCTTC. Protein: CASSSQNSAGGYTF.